This T cell receptor (beta chain) emerged from a study of T-cell memory formation after mild COVID-19. 5'RACE with constant-segment primers yielded barcoded, UMI-tagged TCR alpha and TCR beta cDNA libraries. TCRdb re-called the 5' RACE reads through MiXCR, storing one row per CDR3 protein. The sample holds 250,000 to 300,000 distinct CDR3 sequences, 15% seen once. Points on this clonotype: Its antigen is unidentified.

Study-wide results and limits: Clones that contracted clustered mainly in CM and EM if CD4+ and in EMRA if CD8+. Some SARS-CoV-2-responding clones were already detected in memory before infection. Later expanders leaned CD4+, whereas day 15 to 85 contracting clones were balanced CD4/CD8.

Looked up from germline, CDR1 is MNHEY and CDR2 is SVGAGI. This CDR3 comprises 12 residues. V lost 5 bases and J lost 6, with 10 bases in between. This chain connects TRBV6-5 to TRBJ1-1; D ambiguous. Sequenced input: PBMCs or a T cell subset sorted from them (not recorded which). This receptor was obtained from a man aged 18-30 years who had mild COVID-19 (a few samples of this study predate the infection). Cell type and time point are not known. The CDR3 bases are TGTGCCAGCAGTCCCGGACCCCCTGAAGCTTTCTTT. It yields the protein CASSPGPPEAFF.